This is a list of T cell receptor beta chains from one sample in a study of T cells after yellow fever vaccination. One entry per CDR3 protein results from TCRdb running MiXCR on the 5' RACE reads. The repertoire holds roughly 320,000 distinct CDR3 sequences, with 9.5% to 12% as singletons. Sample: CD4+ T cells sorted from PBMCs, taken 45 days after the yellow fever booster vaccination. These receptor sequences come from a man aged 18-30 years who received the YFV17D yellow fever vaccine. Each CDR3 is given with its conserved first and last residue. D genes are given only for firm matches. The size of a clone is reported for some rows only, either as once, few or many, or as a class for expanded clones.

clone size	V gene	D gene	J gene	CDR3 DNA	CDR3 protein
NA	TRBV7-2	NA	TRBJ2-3	TGTGCCAGCGCCAAAACCGAGGCAGATACGCAGTATTTT	CASAKTEADTQYF
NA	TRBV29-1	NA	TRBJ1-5	TGCAGCGTTCGGGACACCTATCAGCCCCAGCATTTT	CSVRDTYQPQHF
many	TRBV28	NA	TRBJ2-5	TGTGCCAGCAGCCCCACCCCACAGGGTTCGGCAGAGACCCAGTACTTC	CASSPTPQGSAETQYF
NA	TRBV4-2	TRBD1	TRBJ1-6	TGTGCCAGCAGCCAACCAGGGGGTAGGCAAAATTCACCCCTCCACTTT	CASSQPGGRQNSPLHF
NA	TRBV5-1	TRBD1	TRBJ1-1	TGCGCCAGCAGCCCACGGACAGGGGGCAGGTTGGACACTGAAGCTTTCTTT	CASSPRTGGRLDTEAFF
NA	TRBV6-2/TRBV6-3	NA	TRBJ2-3	TGTGCCAGCAGAAGCACCGGGAGAGATACGCAGTATTTT	CASRSTGRDTQYF
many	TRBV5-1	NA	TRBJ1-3	TGCGCCAGCAGCTTGGTGGGTAGCGGTGGAAACACCATATATTTT	CASSLVGSGGNTIYF
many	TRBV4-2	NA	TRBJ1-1	TGTGCCAGCAGCCCAACAAGATACGGGAGGGTCACTGAAGCTTTCTTT	CASSPTRYGRVTEAFF
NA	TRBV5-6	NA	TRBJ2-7	TGTGCCAGCACCCTCCAATTCCGGGGGTCCTACGAGCAGTACTTC	CASTLQFRGSYEQYF
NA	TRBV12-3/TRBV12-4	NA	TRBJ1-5	TGTGCCAGCAGTGACCAGTATCAGCCCCAGCATTTT	CASSDQYQPQHF
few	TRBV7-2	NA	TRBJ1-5	TGTGCCAGCAGCCCCTGGACGGGTCAAAATCAGCCCCAGCATTTT	CASSPWTGQNQPQHF
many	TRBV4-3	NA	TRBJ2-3	TGCGCCAGCAGACTGACGGGCGTTGATACGCAGTATTTT	CASRLTGVDTQYF
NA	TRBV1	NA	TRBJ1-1	TGCACCAGCAGCCCTCGATACAGGGCCACCACTGAAGCTTTCTTT	CTSSPRYRATTEAFF
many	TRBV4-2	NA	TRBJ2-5	TGTGCCAGCAGCCAAGATGGGGCGAACTATCAAGAGACCCAGTACTTC	CASSQDGANYQETQYF
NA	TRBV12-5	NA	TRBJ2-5	TGTGCTAGTGGTTTGGCCGGGGGTGGGCTTGGACAAGAGACCCAGTACTTC	CASGLAGGGLGQETQYF
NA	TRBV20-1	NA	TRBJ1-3	TGCAGTGCTCTCAGTCATTCTGGAAACACCATATATTTT	CSALSHSGNTIYF
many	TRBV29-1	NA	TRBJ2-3	TGCAGCGTTGAAGAAGCGGGACAGGGCACAGATACGCAGTATTTT	CSVEEAGQGTDTQYF
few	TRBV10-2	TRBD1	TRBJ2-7	TGCGCCAGCAGATCCGGGACAGGGATCTACGAGCAGTACTTC	CASRSGTGIYEQYF
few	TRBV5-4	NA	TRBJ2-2	TGTGCCAGCCACAGGGACACCGGGGAGCTGTTTTTT	CASHRDTGELFF
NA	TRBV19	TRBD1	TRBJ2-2	TGTGCCAGTAGGACAGGGGTCTTGAACACCGGGGAGCTGTTTTTT	CASRTGVLNTGELFF
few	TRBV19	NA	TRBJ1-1	TGTGCCACAAATGACAGGACGTTCACTGAAGCTTTCTTT	CATNDRTFTEAFF
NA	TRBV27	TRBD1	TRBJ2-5	TGTGCCAGCATGGCCTTGGGAGACAGGGTGGGTCGGGAGACCCAGTACTTC	CASMALGDRVGRETQYF
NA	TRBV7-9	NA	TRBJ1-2	TGTGCCAGCAGCAACGGACAGCCCCGGCTTTATGGCTACACCTTC	CASSNGQPRLYGYTF
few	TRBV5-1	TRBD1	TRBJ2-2	TGCGCCAGCAGCTTGGTAGGGACAGGGACTACGAACACCGGGGAGCTGTTTTTT	CASSLVGTGTTNTGELFF
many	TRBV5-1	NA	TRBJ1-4	TGCGCCAGCAGCTTGGTCCCGGGTAAGGCCGAAAAACTGTTTTTT	CASSLVPGKAEKLFF
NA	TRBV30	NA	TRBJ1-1	TGTGCCTGGAGTGTTCAGGGGAAGGTGGCTTTCTTT	CAWSVQGKVAFF
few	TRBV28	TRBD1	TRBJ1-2	TGTGCCAGCAGTCCGGGACAGGGAGACTTAGGCTACACCTTC	CASSPGQGDLGYTF
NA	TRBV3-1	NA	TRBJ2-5	TGTGCCAGCCTGGATACAGGGAAGGAGACCCAGTACTTC	CASLDTGKETQYF
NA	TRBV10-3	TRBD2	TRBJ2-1	TGTGCCATCAGTGAGCCTACTAGCGGGGGCTGGGATGAGCAGTTCTTC	CAISEPTSGGWDEQFF
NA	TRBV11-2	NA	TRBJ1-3	TGTGCCAGCAGATCCCGGGGGCCCACTGGAAACACCATATATTTT	CASRSRGPTGNTIYF
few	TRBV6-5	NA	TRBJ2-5	TGTGCCAGCAGTTACTCCTGGGCAGGGGAAGGAGAGACCCAGTACTTC	CASSYSWAGEGETQYF
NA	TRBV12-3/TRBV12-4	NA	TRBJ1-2	TGTGCCAGCAGTACCGGGACGGGGAACTATGGCTACACCTTC	CASSTGTGNYGYTF
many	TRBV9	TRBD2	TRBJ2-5	TGTGCCAGCAGCGTAGAGCTTAGCGGGGGTGAGACCCAGTACTTC	CASSVELSGGETQYF
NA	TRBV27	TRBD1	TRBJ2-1	TGTGCCAGCAGGCAACCGGGACAGGGAAACAATGAGCAGTTCTTC	CASRQPGQGNNEQFF
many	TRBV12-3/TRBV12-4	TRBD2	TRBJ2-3	TGTGCCAGCAGTTTATTCTCGTCACTAGCGGGTATTACAGATACGCAGTATTTT	CASSLFSSLAGITDTQYF
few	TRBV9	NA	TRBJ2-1	TGTGCCAGCAGCGTAGATCCGGGTACGTACAATGAGCAGTTCTTC	CASSVDPGTYNEQFF
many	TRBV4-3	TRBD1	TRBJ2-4	TGCGCCAGTTCGCCGGGACAGGGGACGGGGGCCAAAAACATTCAGTACTTC	CASSPGQGTGAKNIQYF
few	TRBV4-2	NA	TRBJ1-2	TGTGCCAGCAGCCAAGATGGAGGAGGGCAGGTGGGGGGCTACACCTTC	CASSQDGGGQVGGYTF
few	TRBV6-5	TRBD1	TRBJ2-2	TGTGCCAGCAGTACGACGGGACAGGGGACCGGGGAGCTGTTTTTT	CASSTTGQGTGELFF
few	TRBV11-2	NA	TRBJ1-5	TGTGCCAGCAGCACCTTACCGGGACGGATCAATCAGCCCCAGCATTTT	CASSTLPGRINQPQHF
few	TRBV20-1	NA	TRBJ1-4	TGCAGTGCTAGCGGTCGGAGAACTTTGGGAAAACTGTTTTTT	CSASGRRTLGKLFF
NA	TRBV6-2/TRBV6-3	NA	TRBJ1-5	TGTGCCAGCAGTCGCGGGACTCTGAATCAGCCCCAGCATTTT	CASSRGTLNQPQHF
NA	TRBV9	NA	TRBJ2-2	TGTGCCAGCAGCCCCCAGAGAGGGGAGCTGTTTTTT	CASSPQRGELFF
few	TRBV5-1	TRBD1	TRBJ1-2	TGCGCCAGCAGCTCCCCGGGACAGTCCGAGAGCTACACCTTC	CASSSPGQSESYTF
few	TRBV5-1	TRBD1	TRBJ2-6	TGCGCCAGCAGCCTCACAGGGGTTGGGGCCAACGTCCTGACTTTC	CASSLTGVGANVLTF
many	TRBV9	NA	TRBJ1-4	TGTGCCAGCAGCCCCCGTCGGACCTCAACTAATGAAAAACTGTTTTTT	CASSPRRTSTNEKLFF
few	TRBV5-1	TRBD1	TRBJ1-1	TGCGCCAGCAGACTGGGACAGGGCCCTGAAGCTTTCTTT	CASRLGQGPEAFF
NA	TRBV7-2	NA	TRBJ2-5	TGTGCCAGCAGCTTGGCGACTAGTATTCCGGAGACCCAGTACTTC	CASSLATSIPETQYF
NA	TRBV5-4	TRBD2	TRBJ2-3	TGTGCCAGCAGCCCACCGGGGGGGGGCACAGATACGCAGTATTTT	CASSPPGGGTDTQYF
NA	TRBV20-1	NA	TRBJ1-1	TGCAGTGCTAGAGCTGCGGATATCCTCCTTTCCCAGGACGGTGAAGCTTTCTTT	CSARAADILLSQDGEAFF
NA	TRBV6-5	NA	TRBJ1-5	TGTGCCAGCAGTACCGGACAGTTATCTCAGCCCCAGCATTTT	CASSTGQLSQPQHF
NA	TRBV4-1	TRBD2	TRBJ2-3	TGCGCCAGCAGCCCAGCGGGGGGCTTGGATACGCAGTATTTT	CASSPAGGLDTQYF
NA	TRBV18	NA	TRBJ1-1	TGTGCCAGCTCACCACGAACAAAAAGTGAAGCTTTCTTT	CASSPRTKSEAFF